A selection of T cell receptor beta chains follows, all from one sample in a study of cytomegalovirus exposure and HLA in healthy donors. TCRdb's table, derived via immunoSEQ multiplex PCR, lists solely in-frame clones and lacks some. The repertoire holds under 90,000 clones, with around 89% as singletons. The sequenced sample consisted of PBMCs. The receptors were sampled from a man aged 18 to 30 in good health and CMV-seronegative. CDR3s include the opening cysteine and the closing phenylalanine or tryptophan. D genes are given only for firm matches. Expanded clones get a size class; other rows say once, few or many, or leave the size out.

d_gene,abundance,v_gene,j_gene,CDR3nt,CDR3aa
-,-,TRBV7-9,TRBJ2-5,TGTGCCAGCAGCTCGATAGCGGAGACCCAGTACTTC,CASSSIAETQYF
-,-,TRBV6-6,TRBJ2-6,TGTGCCAGCAGTTACTCGGCACGTTCTGGGGCCAACGTCCTGACTTTC,CASSYSARSGANVLTF
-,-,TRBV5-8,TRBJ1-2,TGTGCCAGCAGCTTGTTTGCTCTAGCTAACTATGGCTACACCTTC,CASSLFALANYGYTF
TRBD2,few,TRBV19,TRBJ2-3,TGTGCCAGCCAGGGACTAGCGGGAGATCACCCTGATACGCAGTATTTT,CASQGLAGDHPDTQYF
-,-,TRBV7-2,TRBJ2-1,TGTGCCAGCAGCTTAACGGGGGGCGAGCAGTTCTTC,CASSLTGGEQFF
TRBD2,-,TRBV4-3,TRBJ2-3,TGCGCCAGCAGCCTGGGCCTAGCGGATACAGATACGCAGTATTTT,CASSLGLADTDTQYF
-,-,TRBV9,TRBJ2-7,TGTGCCAGCAGCGTAGGTGCGGGGATCTACGAGCAGTACTTC,CASSVGAGIYEQYF
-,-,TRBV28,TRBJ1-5,TGTGCCAGCAGTTTATTCTCGGATCAGCCCCAGCATTTT,CASSLFSDQPQHF
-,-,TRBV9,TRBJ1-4,TGTGCCAGCAGCGTCCAAATGGGGAGCGGTGAAAAACTGTTTTTT,CASSVQMGSGEKLFF
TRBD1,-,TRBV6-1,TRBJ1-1,TGTGCCAGCAGTGAAGGGGGACCAGGGGACAGGGGTGATGAAGCTTTCTTT,CASSEGGPGDRGDEAFF
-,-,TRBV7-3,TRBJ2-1,TGTGCCAGCAGCTTAGGTGGCGCCTACGTTGGCAGGGGATCTGAGCAGTTCTTC,CASSLGGAYVGRGSEQFF